This is a list of T cell receptor beta chains from one sample in a study of cytomegalovirus exposure and HLA in healthy donors. Assay used: immunoSEQ multiplex PCR; TCRdb lists only in-frame clones, some missing. The data hold 130,000 or so clones, with roughly four fifths observed a single time. Source material: PBMCs. The receptors stem from a man between 18 and 35 years old in good health and CMV-seronegative. The conserved cysteine and the conserved F or W are not part of the CDR3 here. The order of the fields is J gene, V gene, CDR3 protein.

j_gene: TRBJ1-1; v_gene: TRBV1; CDR3aa: TSSQWVGCGEAF
j_gene: TRBJ1-5; v_gene: TRBV28; CDR3aa: ASSLILRDREGNQPQH
j_gene: TRBJ1-2; v_gene: TRBV6-6; CDR3aa: ASSTGALNGYT
j_gene: TRBJ2-7; v_gene: TRBV27; CDR3aa: ASRGLDGPYEQY
j_gene: TRBJ1-2; v_gene: TRBV9; CDR3aa: ASSVGTGTNYGYT
j_gene: TRBJ1-1; v_gene: TRBV5-6; CDR3aa: ASSTRGNTEAF
j_gene: TRBJ2-5; v_gene: TRBV5-5; CDR3aa: ASSLGTGGLYGETQY
j_gene: TRBJ2-7; v_gene: TRBV7-8; CDR3aa: ASSPDALAGPYEQY
j_gene: TRBJ1-2; v_gene: TRBV7-9; CDR3aa: ASSQRAKPYGYT
j_gene: TRBJ2-2; v_gene: TRBV5-8; CDR3aa: ASRRQLTNTGELF
j_gene: TRBJ1-2; v_gene: TRBV5-1; CDR3aa: ASSLAEYYGYT
j_gene: TRBJ2-2; v_gene: TRBV9; CDR3aa: ASRAGDPPGELF
j_gene: -; v_gene: TRBV2; CDR3aa: ASSEHRDSYEQY
j_gene: TRBJ1-1; v_gene: TRBV6-5; CDR3aa: ASSYGGYNTEAF
j_gene: TRBJ2-5; v_gene: TRBV9; CDR3aa: ASSAGLGGETQY
j_gene: TRBJ2-1; v_gene: TRBV11-2; CDR3aa: ASSLSSGGAFNEQF
j_gene: TRBJ1-1; v_gene: TRBV6-5; CDR3aa: ASIRDKNTEAF
j_gene: TRBJ1-1; v_gene: TRBV6-6; CDR3aa: ASSPGTGSEAF
j_gene: TRBJ2-3; v_gene: TRBV7-2; CDR3aa: ASSHRQGNADTQY
j_gene: TRBJ1-2; v_gene: TRBV6-5; CDR3aa: ASKGHRAPYGYT
j_gene: TRBJ2-5; v_gene: TRBV6-5; CDR3aa: ASSRGTGQETQY
j_gene: TRBJ1-2; v_gene: TRBV19; CDR3aa: ASSTPGHDYGYT
j_gene: TRBJ2-7; v_gene: TRBV11-2; CDR3aa: ASSLQGSYEQY
j_gene: TRBJ2-7; v_gene: TRBV13; CDR3aa: ASSLAPQGHEQY
j_gene: TRBJ2-7; v_gene: TRBV6-5; CDR3aa: ASSYGDGRGNEQY
j_gene: TRBJ2-2; v_gene: TRBV6-5; CDR3aa: ASSPGQGRTGELF
j_gene: TRBJ2-1; v_gene: TRBV7-9; CDR3aa: SSSSASGWGNEQF
j_gene: TRBJ1-1; v_gene: TRBV19; CDR3aa: ASAHGGITEAF
j_gene: TRBJ1-1; v_gene: TRBV2; CDR3aa: ASNRDLNTEAF
j_gene: TRBJ2-1; v_gene: TRBV11-2; CDR3aa: ASSFSIGGSYNEQF
j_gene: TRBJ1-2; v_gene: TRBV27; CDR3aa: ASSSRTGDYGYT
j_gene: TRBJ2-6; v_gene: TRBV18; CDR3aa: ASSPLQGSGANVLT
j_gene: -; v_gene: TRBV5-1; CDR3aa: ASSLMAAGPTYEQY
j_gene: TRBJ1-2; v_gene: TRBV9; CDR3aa: ASSAYSPGYT
j_gene: TRBJ2-6; v_gene: TRBV19; CDR3aa: ASSAGRGLGANVLT
j_gene: TRBJ2-2; v_gene: TRBV9; CDR3aa: ASSATGTGYGELF
j_gene: TRBJ1-2; v_gene: TRBV6-5; CDR3aa: ASSYSKDRAYGYT
j_gene: TRBJ1-1; v_gene: TRBV9; CDR3aa: ASSSRGTSNTEAF
j_gene: TRBJ1-2; v_gene: TRBV29-1; CDR3aa: SVLTAHGYT
j_gene: TRBJ2-7; v_gene: TRBV2; CDR3aa: ASRDGSGGPYEQY
j_gene: TRBJ1-5; v_gene: TRBV13; CDR3aa: ASSSRDMSNQPQH
j_gene: TRBJ2-1; v_gene: TRBV9; CDR3aa: ASSAGGQGRNEQF
j_gene: TRBJ2-7; v_gene: TRBV7-2; CDR3aa: ASTHAGTVYEQY
j_gene: TRBJ2-5; v_gene: TRBV5-1; CDR3aa: ASSLEGLEETQY
j_gene: TRBJ1-1; v_gene: TRBV27; CDR3aa: ASSFSGQPFTEAF
j_gene: TRBJ2-2; v_gene: TRBV9; CDR3aa: ASSVVGGANTGELF
j_gene: TRBJ1-2; v_gene: TRBV4-3; CDR3aa: ASSQNVRFNYGYT
j_gene: TRBJ2-7; v_gene: TRBV7-9; CDR3aa: SSSPGLAGEQY
j_gene: TRBJ1-1; v_gene: TRBV25-1; CDR3aa: ASSELTQGRAEAF
j_gene: TRBJ1-5; v_gene: TRBV27; CDR3aa: ASSPFKGQGNQPQH
j_gene: TRBJ1-3; v_gene: TRBV6-6; CDR3aa: ASRESSGNTIY
j_gene: TRBJ2-1; v_gene: TRBV7-9; CDR3aa: ASSLVGGGAYNEQF
j_gene: TRBJ2-1; v_gene: TRBV7-8; CDR3aa: ASSDGGRYNEQF
j_gene: TRBJ1-4; v_gene: TRBV6-5; CDR3aa: ASSFLNEKLF
j_gene: TRBJ2-1; v_gene: TRBV7-6; CDR3aa: ASSLARTVEQF
j_gene: TRBJ1-2; v_gene: TRBV5-6; CDR3aa: ASSLYIGQGVDGYT
j_gene: TRBJ1-2; v_gene: TRBV16; CDR3aa: ASSQYAGAGYGYT
j_gene: TRBJ2-1; v_gene: TRBV7-9; CDR3aa: ASSLNRDVEQF
j_gene: TRBJ2-1; v_gene: TRBV7-9; CDR3aa: ASSSYTLNEQF
j_gene: TRBJ2-5; v_gene: TRBV5-4; CDR3aa: ASSLFASGARHQETQY